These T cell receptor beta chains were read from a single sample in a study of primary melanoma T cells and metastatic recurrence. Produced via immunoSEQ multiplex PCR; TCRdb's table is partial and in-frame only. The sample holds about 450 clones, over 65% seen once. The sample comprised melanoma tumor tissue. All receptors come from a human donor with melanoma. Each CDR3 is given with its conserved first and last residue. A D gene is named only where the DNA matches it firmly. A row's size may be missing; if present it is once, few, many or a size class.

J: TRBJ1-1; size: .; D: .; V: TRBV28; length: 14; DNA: TGTGCCAGCAGTTTCCCAGGTAGGCTGGCGGAAGCTTTCTTT; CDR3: CASSFPGRLAEAFF
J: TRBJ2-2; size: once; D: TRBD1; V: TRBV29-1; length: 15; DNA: TGCAGCGTTGGCCAACAGGGGGCTGGCACCGGGGAGCTGTTTTTT; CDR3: CSVGQQGAGTGELFF
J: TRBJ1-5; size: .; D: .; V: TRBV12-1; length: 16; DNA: TGTGCCAGCAGCTTTGTTCCGGTTTATAGCAATCAGCCCCAGCATTTT; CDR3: CASSFVPVYSNQPQHF
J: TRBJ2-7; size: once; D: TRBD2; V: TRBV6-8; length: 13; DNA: TGTGCCAGCAGAGCGGGGGCGGCACGCGAGCAGTACTTC; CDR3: CASRAGAAREQYF
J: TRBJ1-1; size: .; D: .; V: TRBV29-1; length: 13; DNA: TGCAGCGTTGCCCAACAGCCGAACACTGAAGCTTTCTTT; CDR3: CSVAQQPNTEAFF
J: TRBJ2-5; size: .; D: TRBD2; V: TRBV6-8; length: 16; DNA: TGTGCCAGCAGTTACGGGACTAGCGGGGGTCAGAAGACCCAGTACTTC; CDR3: CASSYGTSGGQKTQYF
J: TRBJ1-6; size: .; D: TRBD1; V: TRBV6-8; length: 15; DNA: TGTGCCAGCACCCCCACCCAGGGGGCAGCATCACCCCTCCACTTT; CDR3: CASTPTQGAASPLHF
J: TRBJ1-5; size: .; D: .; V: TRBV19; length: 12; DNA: TGTGCCAGTAACCGGGAGGGACAGCCCCAGCATTTT; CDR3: CASNREGQPQHF
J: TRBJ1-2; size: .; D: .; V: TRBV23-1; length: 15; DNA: TGCGCCAGCAGCCAAGTGGTGGGCGCAGACTATGGCTACACCTTC; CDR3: CASSQVVGADYGYTF
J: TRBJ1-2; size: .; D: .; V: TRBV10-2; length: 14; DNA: TGCGCCAGCAGTGAAACAGGGAGCAACTATGGCTACACCTTC; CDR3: CASSETGSNYGYTF
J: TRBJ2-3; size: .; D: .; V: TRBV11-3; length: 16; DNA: TGTGCCAGCAGGTTAGGGGGAGGGATTCGGACAGATACGCAGTATTTT; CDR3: CASRLGGGIRTDTQYF
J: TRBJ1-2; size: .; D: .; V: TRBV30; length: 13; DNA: TGTGCCTGGTCCCCAGGGGTTAACTATGGCTACACCTTC; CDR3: CAWSPGVNYGYTF
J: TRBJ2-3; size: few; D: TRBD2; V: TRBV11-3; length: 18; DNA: TGTGCCAGCAGCGGCCCTTGGACTAGCGGGGGGGCCACAGATACGCAGTATTTT; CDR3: CASSGPWTSGGATDTQYF
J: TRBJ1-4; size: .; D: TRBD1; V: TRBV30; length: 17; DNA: TGTGCCTGGAGCCTTCCGGGACAGGGTAAAACTAATGAAAAACTGTTTTTT; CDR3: CAWSLPGQGKTNEKLFF
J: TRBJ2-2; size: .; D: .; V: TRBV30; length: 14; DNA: TGTGCCTGGAGTGTAGGATTCAAGCTCGGGGAGCTGTTTTTT; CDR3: CAWSVGFKLGELFF
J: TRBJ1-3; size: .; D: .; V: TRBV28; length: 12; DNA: TGTGCCAGCAGTTCCCCAGGAAACACCATATATTTT; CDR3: CASSSPGNTIYF
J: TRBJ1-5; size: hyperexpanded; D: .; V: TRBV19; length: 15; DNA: TGTGCCAGTAGCCGTCGGGAGGGGGGCAATCAGCCCCAGCATTTT; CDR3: CASSRREGGNQPQHF
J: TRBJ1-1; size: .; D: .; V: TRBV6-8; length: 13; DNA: TGTGCCAGCAGAGCACTATTGAACACTGAAGCTTTCTTT; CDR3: CASRALLNTEAFF
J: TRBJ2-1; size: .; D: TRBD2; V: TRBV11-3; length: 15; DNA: TGTGCCAGCAGCAAACTAGCGGGAGTTTACAATGAGCAGTTCTTC; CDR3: CASSKLAGVYNEQFF
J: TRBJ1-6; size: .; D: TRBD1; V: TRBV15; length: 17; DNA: TGTGCCACCAGCCAGCCTGGACAGGGCAAGCAGGGTTCACCCCTCCACTTT; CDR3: CATSQPGQGKQGSPLHF
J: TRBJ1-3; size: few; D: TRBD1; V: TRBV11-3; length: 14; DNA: TGTGCCAGCAGACTACAGGGGACAGGAAACACCATATATTTT; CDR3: CASRLQGTGNTIYF
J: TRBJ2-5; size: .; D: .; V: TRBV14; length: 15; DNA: TGTGCCAGCAGCCCCGGGGGCAGGGGACAAGAGACCCAGTACTTC; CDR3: CASSPGGRGQETQYF
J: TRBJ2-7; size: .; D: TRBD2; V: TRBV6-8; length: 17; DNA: TGTGCCAGCAGTTCCCCAGGAGTAGCGGGAGAGTTCTACGAGCAGTACTTC; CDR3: CASSSPGVAGEFYEQYF
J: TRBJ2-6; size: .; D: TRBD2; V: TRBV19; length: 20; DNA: TGTGCCAGTAGAAGGTTCACTAGCGGGGCCAAGGTCTCTGGGGCCAACGTCCTGACTTTC; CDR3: CASRRFTSGAKVSGANVLTF
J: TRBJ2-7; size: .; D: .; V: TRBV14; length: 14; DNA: TGTGCCAGCAGCCAAGACAGGTGGGCCTACGAGCAGTACTTC; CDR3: CASSQDRWAYEQYF
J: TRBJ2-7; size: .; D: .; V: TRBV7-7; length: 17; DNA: TGTGCCAGCAGCTTGGGGGGAGGCGACTGGTACTCCTACGAGCAGTACTTC; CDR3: CASSLGGGDWYSYEQYF
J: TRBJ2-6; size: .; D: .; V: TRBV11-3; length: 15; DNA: TGTGCCAGCAGCCCTTTTTACTCTGGGGCCAACGTCCTGACTTTC; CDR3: CASSPFYSGANVLTF
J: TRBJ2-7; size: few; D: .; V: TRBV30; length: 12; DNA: TGTGGGGGGGGCAGATCCCTCTACGAGCAGTACTTC; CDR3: CGGGRSLYEQYF
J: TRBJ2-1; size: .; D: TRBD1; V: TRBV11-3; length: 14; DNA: TGTGCCAGCAGCTTCCGCAGGGGGCTCAATGAGCAGTTCTTC; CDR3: CASSFRRGLNEQFF
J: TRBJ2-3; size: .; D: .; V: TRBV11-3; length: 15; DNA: TGTGCCAGCAGCTTTTTTAACAGAGACACAGATACGCAGTATTTT; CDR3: CASSFFNRDTDTQYF
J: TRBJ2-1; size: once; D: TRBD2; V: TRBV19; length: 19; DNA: TGTGCCAGTAGTAGGGTCCTTTCGGGACTAGCGGGAGCTGCCAATGAGCAGTTCTTC; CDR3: CASSRVLSGLAGAANEQFF
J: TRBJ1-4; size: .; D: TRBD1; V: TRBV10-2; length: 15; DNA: TGCGCCAGCAGTGAAGGACAGGGGGCCGGTGAAAAACTGTTTTTT; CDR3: CASSEGQGAGEKLFF
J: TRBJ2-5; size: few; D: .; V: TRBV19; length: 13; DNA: TGTGCCAGTAGCCGGGGTGCGCAAGAGACCCAGTACTTC; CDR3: CASSRGAQETQYF
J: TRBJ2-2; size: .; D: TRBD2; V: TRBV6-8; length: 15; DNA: TGTGCCATTGGGACTAGCGGGGGCCACACCGGGGAGCTGTTTTTT; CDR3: CAIGTSGGHTGELFF
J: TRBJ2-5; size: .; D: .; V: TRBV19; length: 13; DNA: TGTGCCAGTAGTATGACAGCTTCAGAGACCCAGTACTTC; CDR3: CASSMTASETQYF
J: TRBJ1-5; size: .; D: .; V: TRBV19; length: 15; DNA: TGTGCCAGTAGTATCCGGGGGGATAGCAATCAGCCCCAGCATTTT; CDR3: CASSIRGDSNQPQHF
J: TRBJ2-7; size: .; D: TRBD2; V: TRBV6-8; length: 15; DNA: TGTGCCAGCAATAAACTAGCGGGAAAAGCGGGCGAGCAGTACTTC; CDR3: CASNKLAGKAGEQYF
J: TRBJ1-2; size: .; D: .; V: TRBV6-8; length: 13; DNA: TGTGCCAGCAGCCCTGGGGACAAGTACGGCTACACCTTC; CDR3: CASSPGDKYGYTF
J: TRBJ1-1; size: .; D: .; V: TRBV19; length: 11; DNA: TGTGCCAGTAGTAGTCCCGGGGCAGCTTTCTTT; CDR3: CASSSPGAAFF
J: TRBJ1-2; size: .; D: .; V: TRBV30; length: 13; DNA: TGTGCCTGGACCCTAGGTGTAAACTATGGCTACACCTTC; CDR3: CAWTLGVNYGYTF
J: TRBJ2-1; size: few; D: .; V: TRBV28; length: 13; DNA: TGTGCCAGCATCGGGGGTTCCTACAATGAGCAGTTCTTC; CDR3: CASIGGSYNEQFF
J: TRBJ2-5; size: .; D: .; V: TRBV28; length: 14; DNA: TGTGCCAGCAGCTCGCCTGGGGCACAAGAGACCCAGTACTTC; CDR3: CASSSPGAQETQYF
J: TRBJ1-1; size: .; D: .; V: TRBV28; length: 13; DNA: TGTGCCAGCAGTTTACCTACAGGGACGGGAGCTTTCTTT; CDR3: CASSLPTGTGAFF
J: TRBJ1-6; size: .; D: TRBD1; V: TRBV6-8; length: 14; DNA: TGTGCCAGCAGAAGGACAGGGCGGGATTCACCCCTCCACTTT; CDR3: CASRRTGRDSPLHF